This is a list of T cell receptor beta chains from one sample in a study of CD8 T cells in ankylosing spondylitis. Each CDR3 protein gets one entry after TCRdb re-called the 5' RACE reads with MiXCR. Of a few hundred thousand distinct CDR3 sequences in the sample, more than 20% are singletons; the top ten hold under 4%. The sample was blood, either unsorted or a sorted T cell fraction (not recorded which). The receptors were sampled from a female donor with ankylosing spondylitis or in good health (not recorded which). Each CDR3 is given with its conserved first and last residue. A D gene is named only where the DNA matches it firmly. Clone size is not always given. Where it is, it says once, few, many or a class for expanded clones.

V gene	clone size	D gene	J gene	CDR3 DNA	CDR3 protein
TRBV6-1	few	NA	TRBJ1-5	TGTGCCAGCAGCCCCCTGGTCTCCAATCAGCCCCAGCATTTT	CASSPLVSNQPQHF
TRBV20-1	NA	TRBD2	TRBJ2-7	TGCAGTGCTTGGACTAGCGGGAGAGAGCAGTACTTC	CSAWTSGREQYF
TRBV10-3	few	TRBD1	TRBJ1-1	TGTGCCATCAGTGCCCGGACAGGGGACGGGAACACTGAAGCTTTCTTT	CAISARTGDGNTEAFF
TRBV11-2	NA	TRBD2	TRBJ2-1	TGTGCCAGCAGCCCAGGAAGACCTTGGACTAGCGGGGAGCGCAACAATGAGCAGTTCTTC	CASSPGRPWTSGERNNEQFF
TRBV6-2/TRBV6-3	few	NA	TRBJ2-3	TGTGCCAGCAGTCGGGGACTCCTACCCACAGATACGCAGTATTTT	CASSRGLLPTDTQYF
TRBV20-1	NA	NA	TRBJ2-1	TGCAGTGCCTTAGCCGCGGGGTACAATGAGCAGTTCTTC	CSALAAGYNEQFF
TRBV27	many	TRBD1	TRBJ2-7	TGTGCCAGCAGGCCTCTCCAGGACAGGGCCTACGAGCAGTACTTC	CASRPLQDRAYEQYF
TRBV20-1	few	TRBD2	TRBJ2-1	TGCAGTGCTAGAGTGGGCGGGAGCTCCTACAATGAGCAGTTCTTC	CSARVGGSSYNEQFF
TRBV27	NA	TRBD1	TRBJ1-2	TGTGCCAGCAGTCTTGAGGGGACAGAAGGGGGCTACACCTTC	CASSLEGTEGGYTF
TRBV20-1	NA	TRBD1	TRBJ1-3	TGCAGTGCTAGAGATATAAAACAGGGGGTCTCTGGAAACACCATATATTTT	CSARDIKQGVSGNTIYF
TRBV12-3/TRBV12-4	many	TRBD1	TRBJ2-5	TGTGCCAGCACCCGGGACAGCCAAGGCGGGGAGACCCAGTACTTC	CASTRDSQGGETQYF
TRBV20-1	few	NA	TRBJ1-6	TGCAGTGCTAGGGGGCCGCATCCCTATAATTCACCCCTCCACTTT	CSARGPHPYNSPLHF
TRBV12-3/TRBV12-4	many	NA	TRBJ1-2	TGTGCCAGCAGCCACAGGGAAGGCTATGGCTACACCTTC	CASSHREGYGYTF
TRBV6-2/TRBV6-3	NA	NA	TRBJ2-3	TGTGCCGGCTCCCGGCCTAGCTTGGCAGATACGCAGTATTTT	CAGSRPSLADTQYF
TRBV18	NA	NA	TRBJ2-7	TGTGCCAGCTCACCGAACAGGGAGGAGCAGTACTTC	CASSPNREEQYF